Following are 28 T cell receptor beta chains from one sample sequenced in a study of T cells after yellow fever vaccination. TCRdb independently ran MiXCR on the 5' RACE reads; one entry per CDR3 protein. The data show approximately 550,000 distinct CDR3 sequences, 15% to 20% seen once. The sequenced sample was PBMCs, obtained 15 days after the yellow fever booster vaccination. The receptor source for this set is a man aged 30 to 45 who received the YFV17D yellow fever vaccine.

This clonotype was picked up a small number of times. The chain has TRBV12-3 or TRBV12-4 and TRBJ2-1; 12 nucleotides agree with TRBD2. This CDR3 region has 14 residues. The trim removed 8 bases at V and 8 bases at J, leaving 7 bases unmatched. The chain's CDR3 is CASSPTSGSYEQFF. DNA for the CDR3: TGTGCCAGCTCTCCGACTAGCGGGAGCTATGAGCAGTTCTTC.

The genes are TRBV12-3 or TRBV12-4 and TRBJ2-3, with D perhaps being TRBD1 or TRBD2 (6 bases each). This CDR3 contains 15 residues. The ends were cut back, 6 bases at V and 3 bases at J, with 16 bases in the middle. The CDR3 reads CASRLGGRATDTQYF. The CDR3 DNA sequence: TGTGCCAGCAGGCTGGGGGGCAGGGCGACAGATACGCAGTATTTT.

In DNA form, the CDR3 reads TGCGCCAGCAGCAATCTCGGTTCTAGCGGCACCACCTACAATGAGCAGTTCTTC. Encoded protein: CASSNLGSSGTTYNEQFF. This rearrangement joins TRBV5-1 to TRBJ2-1; 7 bases are shared with TRBD2. Germline loops: CDR1 SGHRS, CDR2 YFSETQ. The V gene end was trimmed by 4 bases and the J gene end by 2 bases; junction bases not matched to a gene: 15. The CDR3 runs 18 residues.

This clonotype was seen only a few times. The chain has TRBV20-1 and TRBJ2-3; 9 bases align to TRBD2. Germline CDR1 and CDR2: DFQATT and SNEGSKA (reference sequence). V gave up 3 bases and J gave up 2 bases; unmatched junction bases: 3. The CDR3 has 14 amino acids. CDR3 loop: CSASPSGITDTQYF. The CDR3 nucleotides read TGCAGTGCTAGTCCTAGCGGGATCACAGATACGCAGTATTTT.

Only a few counts were recorded for this clonotype. This chain joins TRBV7-2 and TRBJ2-2; no definite D call. Germline CDR1 SGHTA, CDR2 FQGNSA. CDR3 length: 17 residues. V was clipped by 4 bases and J by 3 bases, with 18 bases between them. The CDR3 here is CASSSRRESRYTGELFF. The DNA for the CDR3 is TGTGCCAGCAGCTCCCGAAGGGAATCCAGATACACCGGGGAGCTGTTTTTT. Looking up the rest from reference TRBV7-2 and TRBJ2-2 gives the full variable domain: GAGVSQSPSNKVTEKGKDVELRCDPISGHTALYWYRQSLGQGLEFLIYFQGNSAPDKSGLPSDRFSAERTGGSVSTLTIQRTQQEDSAVYLCASSSRRESRYTGELFFGEGSRLTVL.

There are a few counts of this clonotype. J is TRBJ2-3 and V is TRBV5-6; a weak D match, TRBD2 (5 bases). The V gene's germline CDR1 is SGHDT and CDR2 YYEEEE. The CDR3 length is 14 residues. V was shortened by 2 bases and J by 2 bases, with 9 bases between the two germline ends. The CDR3 bases are TGTGCCAGCAGCTTCATCGGGAACACAGATACGCAGTATTTT. Amino acid sequence: CASSFIGNTDTQYF.

This clonotype occurred a few times. The chain carries TRBV5-1 and TRBJ2-7; D is ambiguous. V was pared by 0 bases and J by 5 bases, with 12 bases between. Germline V gene data show CDR1 as SGHRS and CDR2 as YFSETQ. The CDR3 has 14 amino acids. CDR3 nucleotide sequence: TGCGCCAGCAGCTTGGTGGCCGGTTCGAACGAGCAGTACTTC. Its protein is CASSLVAGSNEQYF.

This clonotype appeared many times. This chain joins TRBV5-1 and TRBJ2-7, with 8 bases matching TRBD2. V lost 4 bases, J lost 6 bases, and 12 bases stayed unmatched. The CDR3 totals 15 residues. Germline V gene sequence: CDR1 SGHRS, CDR2 YFSETQ. CDR3 sequence reads: CASSLGLERASEQYF. For the CDR3, the DNA is TGCGCCAGCAGCCTGGGACTAGAACGGGCCTCCGAGCAGTACTTC.

This clonotype was counted between two and nine times. The rearrangement links TRBV20-1 to TRBJ2-1; D ambiguous. Germline V CDR1 and CDR2: DFQATT, SNEGSKA (reference sequence). The ends were cut back, 1 base at V and 5 bases at J, with 3 bases in the middle. The CDR3 is 11 residues long. The CDR3 is CSARAHNEQFF. As DNA, the CDR3 is TGCAGTGCTAGAGCTCACAATGAGCAGTTCTTC.

The chain recombines TRBV29-1 with TRBJ2-7; 9 positions match TRBD2. The germline CDR1 and CDR2 sequences are SQVTM and ANQGSEA. V gave up 4 bases and J gave up 3 bases; unmatched junction bases: 10. The CDR3 spans 15 residues. CDR3 nucleotide sequence: TGCAGCGTTGTGCAGCGGGAGGCCGTAGGCTACGAGCAGTACTTC. As protein: CSVVQREAVGYEQYF.

This clonotype was counted only a few times. This chain uses TRBV11-1 with TRBJ2-3; TRBD2 matches 14 bases. Germline V gene data show CDR1 as SGHAT and CDR2 as FQDESV (reference sequence). V lost 2 bases, J lost 2 bases, and 6 bases stayed unmatched. The length of the CDR3 is 18 residues. The CDR3 nucleotides read TGTGCCAGCAGCTTAATTGAGACTAGCGGGAGGGCCACAGATACGCAGTATTTT. This translates into CASSLIETSGRATDTQYF.

There are many counts of this clonotype. The chain uses TRBV27 and TRBJ2-7, with 7 bases that match TRBD1. The length of the CDR3 is 11 residues. Germline trimming cut 5 bases from V and 5 bases from J; bases unmatched to any gene: 0. Looked up from germline, CDR1 is MNHEY and CDR2 is SMNVEV (reference sequence). CDR3 protein: CASSQGDEQYF. The CDR3 region has the DNA TGTGCCAGCAGTCAGGGGGACGAGCAGTACTTC.

The chain employs TRBV28 and TRBJ2-1, with D perhaps matching TRBD1 (5 bases). In germline, CDR1 is MDHEN, CDR2 SYDVKM. This CDR3 has 15 residues. The V gene lost 3 bases and the J gene lost 11 bases, with 20 bases spanning the gap. In DNA form, the CDR3 reads TGTGCCAGCAGTTTCCTAGGGGTCCTGCAGTCGCAGCAGTTCTTC. The encoded protein is CASSFLGVLQSQQFF. Filled out from reference TRBV28 and TRBJ2-1, the complete variable domain reads DVKVTQSSRYLVKRTGEKVFLECVQDMDHENMFWYRQDPGLGLRLIYFSYDVKMKEKGDIPEGYSVSREKKERFSLILESASTNQTSMYLCASSFLGVLQSQQFFGPGTRLTVL.

This clonotype showed up just a few times. The genes are TRBV6-1 and TRBJ1-4; no reliable D call. The CDR3 length is 15 residues. The V end was cut by 6 bases, the J end by 0 bases, with 11 bases between. Germline assignment: CDR1 MNHNS and CDR2 SASEGT. The CDR3 DNA is TGTGCCAGCAGCTGGACGGGAGCAACTAATGAAAAACTGTTTTTT. This sequence encodes CASSWTGATNEKLFF.

The V gene is TRBV29-1, the J gene TRBJ1-4, with 8 bases matching TRBD1. This CDR3 has 13 residues. From germline, CDR1 is SQVTM and CDR2 ANQGSEA. With 7 bases clipped from V and 9 bases from J, the junction kept 10 bases outside the gene matches. CDR3 in amino acids: CSAKDREGKKLFF. DNA of the CDR3: TGCAGCGCTAAGGACAGGGAAGGGAAAAAACTGTTTTTT.

The rearrangement links TRBV20-1 to TRBJ2-7, with 8 bases matching TRBD2. The trim removed 6 bases at V and 3 bases at J, leaving 13 bases unmatched. Per germline, CDR1 DFQATT and CDR2 SNEGSKA (reference sequence). The CDR3 totals 15 residues. CDR3 DNA sequence: TGCAGTGCCAAGATGGGAGGACTAGCATTCTACGAGCAGTACTTC. This translates into CSAKMGGLAFYEQYF.

The chain couples TRBV4-3 to TRBJ1-4; no clear D. This CDR3 is 16 amino acids long. V was trimmed by 5 bases and J by 5 bases, leaving 18 bases between them. The germline CDR1 and CDR2 sequences are LGHNA and YSLEER. The CDR3 DNA follows: TGCGCCAGCAGCGCGGCCGTCGGTTCCTTGAATGAAAAACTGTTTTTT. Translated: CASSAAVGSLNEKLFF.

The chain couples TRBV11-2 to TRBJ2-7, with unresolved D. The germline CDR1 and CDR2 sequences are SGHAT and FQNNGV. This CDR3 is built from 11 residues. V was cut by 1 base and J by 9 bases, with 7 bases left in between. The CDR3: CASSLGAAQYF. CDR3 in DNA: TGTGCCAGCAGCTTAGGAGCAGCGCAGTACTTC.

The rearrangement uses TRBV29-1 and TRBJ2-5; weak D call: TRBD2 (5 bases). Germline values: CDR1 SQVTM, CDR2 ANQGSEA. The V gene lost 1 base and the J gene lost 4 bases, with 10 bases spanning the gap. This CDR3 has 13 residues. The CDR3 nucleotides are TGCAGCGTTGAAGTTGTCGCGGGAGAGACCCAGTACTTC. This sequence encodes CSVEVVAGETQYF.

Only a few counts were recorded for this clonotype. The gene calls are TRBV6-6 and TRBJ2-2; 8 bases fit TRBD1. The CDR3 is made up of 13 amino acids. With V trimmed by 8 bases and J by 6 bases, 5 bases remained unmatched. Germline loops: CDR1 MNHNY, CDR2 SVGAGI (reference sequence). CDR3 nucleotide sequence: TGTGCCAGCGGTAAACAGGGGGCCGGGGAGCTGTTTTTT. Translated: CASGKQGAGELFF.

J is TRBJ2-1 and V is TRBV5-1; 7 nucleotides line up with TRBD2. This CDR3 region has 17 residues. Trimming removed 2 bases from V and 8 bases from J; junction bases left unmatched: 16. Germline-derived CDR1 and CDR2 are SGHRS and YFSETQ. The CDR3: CASSFRGAGKLLDEQFF. CDR3 in DNA: TGCGCCAGCAGCTTTCGTGGAGCGGGAAAACTCCTCGATGAGCAGTTCTTC.

This clonotype was recorded once. The chain combines TRBV6-1 with TRBJ2-3; TRBD2 matches 13 bases. The germline gives CDR1 MNHNS, CDR2 SASEGT. CDR3 length: 18 amino acids. Trimming removed 8 bases from V and 0 bases from J; junction bases left unmatched: 11. Here the CDR3 DNA reads TGTGCCAGCGCGCTCCCGACTAGCGGGGGGACTAGCACAGATACGCAGTATTTT. This gives the protein CASALPTSGGTSTDTQYF.

This sequence joins TRBV5-1 and TRBJ2-7; 9 positions match TRBD1. Germline trimming cut 2 bases from V and 0 bases from J; bases unmatched to any gene: 3. The CDR3 sequence is 15 residues long. Germline CDR1 and CDR2: SGHRS and YFSETQ. The CDR3 region is CASSFQGQGSYEQYF. CDR3 DNA: TGCGCCAGCAGCTTCCAGGGACAGGGCTCCTACGAGCAGTACTTC.

A few counts support this clonotype. The chain uses TRBV6-2 or TRBV6-3 and TRBJ1-1, with unresolved D. Germline V lookup: CDR1 MNHEY, CDR2 SVGEGT. V dropped 6 bases and J dropped 3 bases, with 17 bases sitting between them. The CDR3 consists of 15 residues. The CDR3 protein is CASSYRLVSDTEAFF. The CDR3 nucleotides read TGTGCCAGCAGCTACAGATTAGTGTCGGACACTGAAGCTTTCTTT.

The table lists this clonotype with a few counts. J is TRBJ1-6 and V is TRBV5-1; TRBD1 agrees at 9 bases. The CDR3 is 14 residues long. V shed 5 bases, J shed 9 bases, and the junction held 6 bases outside the gene matches. Germline V lookup: CDR1 SGHRS, CDR2 YFSETQ. The CDR3 is CASSTGQGVSPLHF. The CDR3 DNA is TGCGCCAGCAGTACGGGACAGGGAGTTTCACCCCTCCACTTT.

The sample holds a few counts of this clonotype. V is TRBV20-1 and J is TRBJ1-5; D possibly corresponds to TRBD1 (5 bases). V lost 3 bases to trimming and J lost 7 bases, with 13 bases between them. The CDR3 spans 13 residues. Germline CDR1 reads DFQATT; CDR2 reads SNEGSKA (reference sequence). The CDR3 protein is CSARQEGRQPQHF. CDR3 nucleotides: TGCAGTGCTAGGCAGGAGGGGCGACAGCCCCAGCATTTT.

This clonotype appeared a few times. The chain is built from TRBV7-2 and TRBJ2-3; the match to TRBD1 covers 7 bases. This CDR3 has 15 amino acids. J gave up 7 bases and V 1 base, and 8 bases lay outside the gene matches. Germline V gives CDR1 SGHTA, CDR2 FQGNSA. DNA for the CDR3: TGTGCCAGCAGCTTAGAGGGGGCCAGACGACATACGCAGTATTTT. Translating it yields CASSLEGARRHTQYF.

The chain joins TRBV29-1 to TRBJ2-1; either TRBD1 or TRBD2 may fit D (5 bases each). The V gene's germline CDR1 is SQVTM and CDR2 ANQGSEA. The CDR3 is 13 residues long. Trimming cost V 7 bases and J 7 bases, with 17 bases left between them. The CDR3 loop reads CSAFGARRNEQFF. CDR3 sequence (DNA): TGCAGCGCATTCGGGGCCCGTAGAAATGAGCAGTTCTTC.